The 26 T cell receptor beta chains presented below share a single source sample, sequenced in a study of beta chain features in type 1 diabetes. Sequenced material consisted of expressed TCRB transcripts (all of the isolated RNA was reverse transcribed). Repertoires were generated with immunoSEQ multiplex PCR, while TCRdb's copy carries only in-frame clones and drops some. This table has almost 350,000 clones, around a fifth appearing once. Specimen: naive CD4+ T cells from blood. The receptors here all came from a woman under 30 in good health.

Only a few counts were recorded for this clone. The chain recombines TRBV9 with TRBJ2-7, with 10 bases fitting TRBD2. This CDR3 has 15 amino acids. The ends lost 9 bases at V and 7 bases at J; junction bases unmatched: 16. CDR1 and CDR2 (germline): SGDLS, YYNGEE. The CDR3 DNA is TGTGCCAATCTCGACTCCAGCGGGAGGGCCTGTGAGCAGTACTTC. Amino acids: CANLDSSGRACEQYF.

This clone was seen only a few times. V is TRBV4-2 and J is TRBJ1-1; tentatively, D is TRBD1 (5 bases). V was trimmed by 11 bases and J by 2 bases, leaving 15 bases between them. CDR3 length: 13 residues. Germline CDR1 and CDR2: LGHNA and YNFKEQ. CDR3 coding DNA: TGTGCCCGCCCAAAAGGGACTAACACTGAAGCTTTCTTT. Amino acid sequence: CARPKGTNTEAFF.

This chain uses TRBV18 with TRBJ1-1; the D gene is possibly TRBD1 (5 bases). V was trimmed by 4 bases and J by 0 bases, leaving 21 bases between them. The CDR3 has 18 residues. Germline V lookup: CDR1 KGHSH, CDR2 LQKENI. The CDR3: CASSRVSGMANMNTEAFF. The DNA for the CDR3 is TGTGCCAGCTCACGGGTCTCAGGGATGGCTAATATGAACACTGAAGCTTTCTTT.

This clone has just a few counts. The identical CDR3 is also encoded by other nucleotide sequences in the sample. V is TRBV5-1 and J is TRBJ1-2; D is unresolved. Germline assignment: CDR1 SGHRS and CDR2 YFSETQ. This CDR3 is built from 14 residues. Trimming pared 0 bases from V and 0 bases from J, leaving 6 bases between. This CDR3 is CASSLVAANYGYTF. CDR3 nucleotides: TGCGCCAGCAGCTTGGTGGCAGCTAACTATGGCTACACCTTC. The whole variable domain, filled in from reference TRBV5-1 and TRBJ1-2, reads KAGVTQTPRYLIKTRGQQVTLSCSPISGHRSVSWYQQTPGQGLQFLFEYFSETQRNKGNFPGRFSGRQFSNSRSEMNVSTLELGDSALYLCASSLVAANYGYTFGSGTRLTVV.

The table lists this clone with a few counts. CDR3 sequence: CASSLAGGLAGGPGRNEQFF. The CDR3 nucleotides read TGCGCCAGCAGCCTCGCAGGGGGACTAGCGGGAGGGCCAGGCCGCAATGAGCAGTTCTTC. This chain links TRBV4-1 with TRBJ2-1, with TRBD2 matching over 16 bases. Germline CDR1 and CDR2: MGHRA and YSYEKL. This CDR3 has 20 residues. J lost 6 bases, V lost 4 bases, and 15 bases had no gene match.

This chain uses TRBV30 with TRBJ1-6; D is perhaps TRBD1 (5 bases). The CDR3 has 15 residues. Germline V gene sequence: CDR1 GTSNPN, CDR2 SVGIG (reference sequence). Trimming cost V 3 bases and J 7 bases, with 16 bases left between them. CDR3 protein: CAWRVRETVNSPLHF. The CDR3 DNA reads TGTGCCTGGAGGGTCAGGGAAACGGTCAATTCACCCCTCCACTTT.

The chain recombines TRBV5-1 with TRBJ1-4, with no clear D. With 4 bases removed from V and 12 bases from J, the gap between germline ends came to 16 bases. This CDR3 spans 13 amino acids. Germline loops: CDR1 SGHRS, CDR2 YFSETQ. The CDR3 sequence is CASSNLTRSELFF. CDR3 DNA sequence: TGCGCCAGCAGCAACTTGACACGGTCGGAACTGTTTTTT.

The chain employs TRBV12-5 and TRBJ2-3; D possibly corresponds to TRBD2 (5 bases). Trimming pared 7 bases from V and 0 bases from J, leaving 11 bases between. CDR1 is LGHNT and CDR2 is FRNRAP in the germline V gene. This CDR3 contains 14 residues. This chain's CDR3 is CASAKTGSTDTQYF. The CDR3 bases are TGTGCTAGTGCCAAGACGGGAAGCACAGATACGCAGTATTTT.

The chain couples TRBV19 to TRBJ1-5, with a weak D call TRBD1 (5 bases). This CDR3 has 12 residues. Germline V CDR1 and CDR2: LNHDA, SQIVND (reference sequence). The V end was cut by 3 bases, the J end by 7 bases, with 7 bases between. CDR3 protein: CASSIGGQPQHF. CDR3 DNA sequence: TGTGCCAGTAGTATCGGGGGACAGCCCCAGCATTTT. Based on the CDR3 plus reference TRBV19 and TRBJ1-5, the full variable domain is DGGITQSPKYLFRKEGQNVTLSCEQNLNHDAMYWYRQDPGQGLRLIYYSQIVNDFQKGDIAEGYSVSREKKESFPLTVTSAQKNPTAFYLCASSIGGQPQHFGDGTRLSIL.

The genes are TRBV7-9 and TRBJ2-5; D might be TRBD1 (6 bases). There are 14 residues in the CDR3. Germline V CDR1 and CDR2: SEHNR, FQNEAQ (reference sequence). V gave up 5 bases and J gave up 5 bases, with 15 bases separating them. CDR3: CASSLHGGPETQYF. The CDR3 bases are TGTGCCAGCAGCCTCCATGGGGGCCCGGAGACCCAGTACTTC.

The chain joins TRBV7-2 to TRBJ2-5; TRBD1 matches 8 bases. CDR1 is SGHTA, CDR2 FQGNSA, per germline. Unmatched junction bases numbered 2, after V lost 4 bases and J lost 4 bases. The CDR3 spans 13 residues. CDR3 protein: CASSWDRRETQYF. In DNA, the CDR3 is TGTGCCAGCAGCTGGGACAGGCGAGAGACCCAGTACTTC.

A few counts support this clone. The CDR3 spells CASTASGLANTGELFF. CDR3 nucleotide sequence: TGTGCCAGCACCGCTAGCGGGTTAGCGAACACCGGGGAGCTGTTTTTT. V usage is TRBV9 and J usage is TRBJ2-2, with 8 bases matching TRBD2. CDR1 SGDLS and CDR2 YYNGEE come from the germline V gene. Unmatched junction bases numbered 7, after V lost 6 bases and J lost 0 bases. The CDR3 loop spans 16 amino acids.

This clone was seen a handful of times. V gene TRBV30 combines with J gene TRBJ2-1; tentatively, D is TRBD2 (6 bases). V gave up 1 base and J gave up 0 bases, with 7 bases separating them. The CDR3 extends over 14 amino acids. Germline V CDR1 and CDR2: GTSNPN, SVGIG (reference sequence). CDR3 sequence reads: CAWSGGDSYNEQFF. CDR3 in DNA: TGTGCCTGGAGTGGGGGGGACTCCTACAATGAGCAGTTCTTC. The whole variable domain, remainder taken from reference TRBV30 and TRBJ2-1, is SQTIHQWPATLVQPVGSPLSLECTVEGTSNPNLYWYRQAAGRGLQLLFYSVGIGQISSEVPQNLSASRPQDRQFILSSKKLLLSDSGFYLCAWSGGDSYNEQFFGPGTRLTVL.

This clone showed up just a few times. CDR3 loop: CASSPRRQAVYEQYF. Written as DNA, the CDR3 is TGTGCCAGCTCACCACGCCGACAGGCTGTCTACGAGCAGTACTTC. The chain is built from TRBV18 and TRBJ2-7; TRBD1 might be the D (6 bases). Trimming pared 1 base from V and 3 bases from J, leaving 13 bases between. Germline values: CDR1 KGHSH, CDR2 LQKENI. CDR3 length: 15 amino acids. Variable domain in full (rest from reference TRBV18 and TRBJ2-7): NAGVMQNPRHLVRRRGQEARLRCSPMKGHSHVYWYRQLPEEGLKFMVYLQKENIIDESGMPKERFSAEFPKEGPSILRIQQVVRGDSAAYFCASSPRRQAVYEQYFGPGTRLTVT.

This clone has more than one count but fewer than ten. The chain joins TRBV9 to TRBJ2-1; 11 bases are a match to TRBD2. This CDR3 region has 17 residues. J gave up 7 bases and V 2 bases, and 11 bases lay outside the gene matches. The germline gives CDR1 SGDLS, CDR2 YYNGEE. The CDR3 coding sequence is TGTGCCAGCAGCGTTCGGGTAGCGGGGGGGCAGGTAAATGAGCAGTTCTTC. Protein: CASSVRVAGGQVNEQFF. The full variable domain, rest sourced from reference TRBV9 and TRBJ2-1, is DSGVTQTPKHLITATGQRVTLRCSPRSGDLSVYWYQQSLDQGLQFLIQYYNGEERAKGNILERFSAQQFPDLHSELNLSSLELGDSALYFCASSVRVAGGQVNEQFFGPGTRLTVL.

This clone was counted only a few times. CDR3 loop: CASGLSPGYNEQFF. The DNA for the CDR3 is TGTGCTAGTGGTCTCTCCCCGGGGTACAATGAGCAGTTCTTC. The chain uses TRBV12-5 and TRBJ2-1; possible D gene TRBD2, 5 bases. V dropped 5 bases and J dropped 4 bases, with 12 bases sitting between them. The CDR3 has 14 amino acids. Germline CDR1 and CDR2: LGHNT and FRNRAP.

This clone turned up a few times. The chain employs TRBV15 and TRBJ2-1; 11 bases agree with TRBD2. From germline, CDR1 is LNHNV and CDR2 YYDKDF (reference sequence). The length of the CDR3 is 14 residues. V lost 3 bases to trimming and J lost 7 bases; unmatched junction nucleotides: 2. CDR3 DNA sequence: TGTGCCACCAGCAGGGGACTAGCGGAAAATGAGCAGTTCTTC. Its translation is CATSRGLAENEQFF.

The gene calls are TRBV2 and TRBJ1-5, with TRBD1 identical over 10 bases. The CDR3 spans 13 residues. Germline V gene lookup returns CDR1 SNHLY and CDR2 FYNNEI. The J segment lost 7 bases and the V segment lost 8 bases, leaving 5 bases of the junction unmatched. The CDR3, as DNA: TGTGCCAGCTTCCGGGACAGGGGACAGCCCCAGCATTTT. Translating gives CASFRDRGQPQHF.

This clone has only a few counts. This chain links TRBV30 with TRBJ1-5; 9 bases agree with TRBD1. Looked up from germline, CDR1 is GTSNPN and CDR2 is SVGIG (reference sequence). The CDR3 consists of 14 residues. V gave up 2 bases and J gave up 6 bases; unmatched junction bases: 5. Here the CDR3 reads CAWSRTGGGQPQHF. Here the CDR3 DNA reads TGTGCCTGGAGTCGAACAGGGGGCGGTCAGCCCCAGCATTTT. The full variable domain, in which reference TRBV30 and TRBJ1-5 provide the parts outside the CDR3, is SQTIHQWPATLVQPVGSPLSLECTVEGTSNPNLYWYRQAAGRGLQLLFYSVGIGQISSEVPQNLSASRPQDRQFILSSKKLLLSDSGFYLCAWSRTGGGQPQHFGDGTRLSIL.

The rearrangement uses TRBV5-4 and TRBJ2-5; TRBD2 agrees at 11 bases. There are 15 residues in the CDR3. CDR1 and CDR2 from the germline V gene are SGHNT and YYREEE (reference sequence). V shed 5 bases, J shed 4 bases, and the junction held 7 bases outside the gene matches. In DNA, the CDR3 is TGTGCCAGCAGTTTAGCGGGAGGGCCTGGAGAGACCCAGTACTTC. Amino acids: CASSLAGGPGETQYF.

This clone came up a few times. This chain joins TRBV6-1 and TRBJ1-1; 7 bases map to TRBD1. With 0 bases clipped from V and 5 bases from J, the junction kept 6 bases outside the gene matches. This CDR3 has 15 amino acids. CDR1 and CDR2 from the germline V gene are MNHNS and SASEGT. CDR3 in amino acids: CASSEARYRGTEAFF. In nucleotides, the CDR3 is TGTGCCAGCAGTGAAGCTCGCTACAGGGGAACTGAAGCTTTCTTT.

J is TRBJ1-4 and V is TRBV18, with TRBD1 matching 10 bases. With 5 bases clipped from V and 8 bases from J, the junction kept 11 bases outside the gene matches. This CDR3 region has 16 residues. The germline gives CDR1 KGHSH, CDR2 LQKENI. CDR3 loop: CASSSSTGTGVEKLFF. The CDR3 DNA reads TGTGCCAGCTCATCGTCAACCGGGACAGGGGTCGAAAAACTGTTTTTT. Filled out from reference TRBV18 and TRBJ1-4, the complete variable domain reads NAGVMQNPRHLVRRRGQEARLRCSPMKGHSHVYWYRQLPEEGLKFMVYLQKENIIDESGMPKERFSAEFPKEGPSILRIQQVVRGDSAAYFCASSSSTGTGVEKLFFGSGTQLSVL.

This clone was detected only a few times. The rearrangement uses TRBV11-2 and TRBJ2-3; D may be TRBD1 (6 bases). The V end lost 6 bases, the J end lost 0 bases, and 13 bases lay between the germline ends. This CDR3 comprises 15 residues. The germline CDR1 and CDR2 sequences are SGHAT and FQNNGV. DNA for the CDR3: TGTGCCAGCAGTACGAGGGGGTCTAGCACAGATACGCAGTATTTT. It specifies CASSTRGSSTDTQYF.

This clone was detected a few times. The V gene is TRBV4-1, the J gene TRBJ2-7, with 11 nucleotides matching TRBD1. After removal of 2 bases from V and 3 bases from J, the junction contained 3 bases not matched to a gene. Germline V lookup: CDR1 MGHRA, CDR2 YSYEKL. The CDR3 has 15 amino acids. CDR3 in DNA: TGCGCCAGCAGCCAATCCGGGACAGGGGGCTACGAGCAGTACTTC. Its protein product is CASSQSGTGGYEQYF.

This clone was detected only a few times. The V gene is TRBV4-3, the J gene TRBJ2-3, with D possibly being TRBD2 (5 bases). Trimming cost V 5 bases and J 7 bases, with 22 bases left between them. The CDR3 consists of 16 residues. Germline loops: CDR1 LGHNA, CDR2 YSLEER. The CDR3 loop reads CASSSQVAGPGYTQYF. CDR3 sequence (DNA): TGCGCCAGCAGCTCCCAAGTAGCAGGCCCGGGGTATACGCAGTATTTT.

This clone was seen a few times. The chain has TRBV30 and TRBJ2-1, with D uncertain. The length of the CDR3 is 13 residues. Germline V gene data show CDR1 as GTSNPN and CDR2 as SVGIG (reference sequence). Trimming removed 4 bases from V and 2 bases from J, with 9 bases in between. The DNA for the CDR3 is TGTGCCTGGAACAGCAGGCCCTACAATGAGCAGTTCTTC. Its protein product is CAWNSRPYNEQFF.